The 3 T cell receptor beta chains in this list originate from one sample, sequenced in a study of Ad26.COV2.S vaccination and SARS-CoV-2 variants. TCRdb keeps only in-frame clones here, not all; method: immunoSEQ multiplex PCR. Of about 350,000 clones listed, about 92% were seen once; the top ten hold roughly 3.9%. The sequenced sample was peripheral blood, obtained after recovery from COVID-19. The receptor set was obtained from a human donor who had recovered from COVID-19.

Here the CDR3 DNA reads TGTGCCAGCAGGGCCCGGGGGGGAAAAAACTATGGCTACACCTTC. Translated: CASRARGGKNYGYTF. This chain uses TRBV13 with TRBJ1-2; perhaps TRBD1 as D (5 bases). Germline V gene sequence: CDR1 PRHDT, CDR2 FYEKMQ (reference sequence). The CDR3 contains 15 residues. V was clipped by 6 bases and J by 2 bases, with 16 bases between them. Combining the CDR3 with reference TRBV13 and TRBJ1-2 gives the whole variable domain AAGVIQSPRHLIKEKRETATLKCYPIPRHDTVYWYQQGPGQDPQFLISFYEKMQSDKGSIPDRFSAQQFSDYHSELNMSSLELGDSALYFCASRARGGKNYGYTFGSGTRLTVV.

The rearrangement uses TRBV18 and TRBJ1-2; the D is unclear. V was shortened by 5 bases and J by 4 bases, with 14 bases between the two germline ends. Germline V CDR1 and CDR2: KGHSH, LQKENI. The CDR3 is 14 residues long. The CDR3 DNA reads TGTGCCAGCTCATATACGGAGATAGTCTATGGCTACACCTTC. As protein: CASSYTEIVYGYTF.

This clone was seen a single time. The rearrangement joins TRBV4-1 to TRBJ2-7, with 12 bases fitting TRBD1. CDR3 length: 16 residues. With V trimmed by 3 bases and J by 2 bases, 5 bases remained unmatched. CDR1 is MGHRA and CDR2 is YSYEKL in the germline V gene. The CDR3 DNA is TGCGCCAGCAGCCAGGGGACAGGGGGCGAAGCCTACGAGCAGTACTTC. This gives the protein CASSQGTGGEAYEQYF.